The 17 T cell receptor beta chains presented below share a single source sample, sequenced in a study of identical twins. MiXCR, applied by TCRdb to the 5' RACE reads, yields one record per CDR3 protein. Of about 660,000 distinct CDR3 sequences listed, about 9.4% are singletons. The same data also went into a second study, on yellow fever vaccine responses in identical twins.

Source material: PBMCs. The receptors stem from a woman between 18 and 29 years old in good health.

This clonotype was detected many times. J is TRBJ2-2 and V is TRBV4-1; possibly TRBD1 for D (5 bases). Germline V CDR1 and CDR2: MGHRA, YSYEKL. The CDR3 runs to 16 residues. Trimming left V 0 bases short and J 3 bases short, with 11 bases between. The CDR3 region is CASSQDGAGYTGELFF. CDR3 sequence (DNA): TGCGCCAGCAGCCAAGATGGGGCAGGGTACACCGGGGAGCTGTTTTTT.

V is TRBV2 and J is TRBJ2-1; no firm D call. V gave up 7 bases and J gave up 10 bases, with 20 bases separating them. Germline V CDR1 and CDR2: SNHLY, FYNNEI. The CDR3 spans 14 residues. For the CDR3, the DNA is TGTGCCAGCACTGCTCTCGACTCCCTCCGGGAGCAGTTCTTC. Its translation: CASTALDSLREQFF.

This clonotype was seen a few times. This chain links TRBV5-1 with TRBJ2-3; the D is unclear. The CDR3 totals 15 residues. Trimming removed 1 base at V and 3 bases at J, with 12 bases between. Germline lookup yields CDR1 SGHRS and CDR2 YFSETQ. CDR3 loop: CASSLTPTGTDTQYF. DNA of the CDR3: TGCGCCAGCAGCTTGACACCGACGGGTACAGATACGCAGTATTTT.

This clonotype was seen repeatedly, ten times or more. The chain carries TRBV4-3 and TRBJ2-1, with 9 bases lining up with TRBD2. Germline-derived CDR1 and CDR2 are LGHNA and YSLEER. The CDR3 has 16 residues. V shed 3 bases, J shed 8 bases, and the junction held 11 bases outside the gene matches. The CDR3 sequence: CASSQAWTSALDEQFF. The CDR3 DNA reads as TGCGCCAGCAGCCAGGCTTGGACTAGCGCCTTGGATGAGCAGTTCTTC.

The chain recombines TRBV5-1 with TRBJ2-5; possibly TRBD1 for D (6 bases). Germline V CDR1 and CDR2: SGHRS, YFSETQ. Trimming took off 4 bases at V and 5 bases at J, with 15 bases between the two ends. CDR3 length: 14 residues. CDR3 nucleotide sequence: TGCGCCAGCAGCGCGAACCCAGGGGTTGAGACCCAGTACTTC. Its protein product is CASSANPGVETQYF.

This clonotype was seen more than once but under ten times. This chain connects TRBV4-3 to TRBJ2-1; 12 positions match TRBD1. Germline V gene data show CDR1 as LGHNA and CDR2 as YSLEER. The CDR3 spans 19 residues. J gave up 3 bases and V 3 bases, and 12 bases lay outside the gene matches. CDR3 coding DNA: TGCGCCAGCAGCCACATCGGGACAGGGGGCGAGGGAAGCTACAATGAGCAGTTCTTC. Translating it yields CASSHIGTGGEGSYNEQFF.

This clonotype has just one count. The chain recombines TRBV29-1 with TRBJ2-7; D ambiguous. Germline V gene sequence: CDR1 SQVTM, CDR2 ANQGSEA. This CDR3 comprises 15 residues. V lost 6 bases and J 7 bases, leaving 25 bases between the germline ends. CDR3 nucleotides: TGCAGCGTAGCCGAAGCTATGGGAACCCACAGAGAGCAGTACTTC. The encoded protein is CSVAEAMGTHREQYF.

V usage is TRBV29-1 and J usage is TRBJ2-1, with D possibly being TRBD1 (5 bases). V lost 7 bases, J lost 0 bases, and 10 bases lay in between. CDR1 is SQVTM, CDR2 ANQGSEA, per germline. This CDR3 contains 13 residues. Written as DNA, the CDR3 is TGCAGCGCCGCGACAGCCTCCTACAATGAGCAGTTCTTC. Protein: CSAATASYNEQFF.

This clonotype was recorded at least ten times. The chain has TRBV4-3 and TRBJ1-2, with D unclear. Deletions cut 0 bases from V and 13 bases from J, with 18 bases between. Germline CDR1 and CDR2: LGHNA and YSLEER. CDR3 length: 14 amino acids. The CDR3 protein is CASSQDRFVNRSTF. As DNA, the CDR3 is TGCGCCAGCAGCCAAGATCGTTTCGTAAACCGAAGCACCTTC.

This clonotype turned up a few times. This rearrangement joins TRBV2 to TRBJ2-7; possibly TRBD1 for D (5 bases). Germline V gene data show CDR1 as SNHLY and CDR2 as FYNNEI. This CDR3 is built from 14 residues. Trimming removed 5 bases from V and 3 bases from J, with 14 bases in between. The CDR3 is CASSRTPTYYEQYF. CDR3 DNA: TGTGCCAGCAGTAGGACACCTACATACTACGAGCAGTACTTC.

This rearrangement joins TRBV21-1 to TRBJ2-2. TRBV21-1 constitutes a pseudogene. This CDR3 region has 15 residues. This CDR3 reads CASSKARVYTGELFF. CDR3 nucleotides: TGTGCCAGCAGCAAAGCAAGAGTCTACACCGGGGAGCTGTTTTTT.

This clonotype came up a few times. This chain joins TRBV3-1 and TRBJ1-6, with unresolved D. Germline assignment: CDR1 LGHDT and CDR2 YNNKEL (reference sequence). CDR3 length: 12 residues. Trimming cost V 3 bases and J 11 bases, with 8 bases left between them. CDR3 region: CASSQLVTPLHF. DNA of the CDR3: TGTGCCAGCAGCCAGCTGGTCACACCCCTCCACTTT.

The CDR3 reads CSARDHGREADTQYF. The CDR3 DNA sequence: TGCAGTGCTAGAGATCATGGGCGGGAGGCAGATACGCAGTATTTT. The J gene is TRBJ2-3, the V gene TRBV20-1; TRBD2 matches at 8 bases. Germline V CDR1 and CDR2: DFQATT, SNEGSKA (reference sequence). The CDR3 extends over 15 amino acids. The V segment lost 0 bases and the J segment 4 bases; nucleotides outside the gene matches: 6.

The chain joins TRBV4-1 to TRBJ2-4; a weak D match, TRBD1 (6 bases). Germline assignment: CDR1 MGHRA and CDR2 YSYEKL. The V end lost 0 bases, the J end lost 3 bases, and 15 bases lay between the germline ends. This CDR3 comprises 17 residues. The CDR3 DNA sequence: TGCGCCAGCAGCCAAGATCTAACAGGGCCTCTCAAAAACATTCAGTACTTC. Translating it yields CASSQDLTGPLKNIQYF.

This clonotype turned up a few times. The genes are TRBV5-1 and TRBJ2-1; 7 bases match TRBD1. Germline lookup yields CDR1 SGHRS and CDR2 YFSETQ. V lost 4 bases to trimming and J lost 4 bases; unmatched junction nucleotides: 8. The length of the CDR3 is 15 residues. DNA for the CDR3: TGCGCCAGCAGCCTAAGACAGGGACGATACAATGAGCAGTTCTTC. It translates to CASSLRQGRYNEQFF.

The chain uses TRBV29-1 and TRBJ2-3, with TRBD1 as a possible D gene (5 bases). Trimming took off 3 bases at V and 2 bases at J, with 15 bases between the two ends. The CDR3 spans 15 residues. Germline CDR1 SQVTM, CDR2 ANQGSEA. The CDR3 here is CSVEVQADFTDTQYF. The CDR3, as DNA: TGCAGCGTTGAGGTACAGGCCGACTTCACAGATACGCAGTATTTT.

This clonotype was counted a few times. This chain connects TRBV15 to TRBJ1-2, with TRBD1 matching over 7 bases. The CDR3 is made up of 14 amino acids. CDR1 and CDR2 (germline): LNHNV, YYDKDF (reference sequence). Losses at the gene ends were 3 bases for V and 3 bases for J; bases not matched to a gene: 4. The CDR3 region has the DNA TGTGCCACCAGCAGGGACAGGACCCACTATGGCTACACCTTC. Translated, it gives CATSRDRTHYGYTF.